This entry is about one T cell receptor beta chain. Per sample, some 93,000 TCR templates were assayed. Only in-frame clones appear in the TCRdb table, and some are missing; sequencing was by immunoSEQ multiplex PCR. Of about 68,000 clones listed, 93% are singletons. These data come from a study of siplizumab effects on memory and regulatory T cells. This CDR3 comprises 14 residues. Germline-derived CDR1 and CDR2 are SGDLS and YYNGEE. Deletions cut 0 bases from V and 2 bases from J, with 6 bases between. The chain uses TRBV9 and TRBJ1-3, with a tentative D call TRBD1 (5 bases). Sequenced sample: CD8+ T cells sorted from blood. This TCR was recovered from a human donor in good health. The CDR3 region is CASSVAGAGNTIYF. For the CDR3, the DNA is TGTGCCAGCAGCGTAGCGGGGGCTGGAAACACCATATATTTT.